The 8 T cell receptor beta chains in this list originate from one sample, sequenced in a study of shared clonotypes between healthy human individuals (dated by TCRdb to about 2020). The library was prepared using the immunoSEQ multiplex PCR assay. The table was pulled from immuneACCESS by TCRdb, which kept in-frame rearrangements only. Such tables lose some clones; where checked, under half of the loss comes from unresolved V genes, and the rest has no known cause. The sample contains 730,000 or so clones, less than 80% of them found a single time. Under 2% of the sample is taken by the ten largest. Material: memory CD4+ T cells sorted from blood. The sample's cell subset or site label is to be understood as: CD45RA-negative fraction. Receptors originate from a woman aged 30 to 39 in good health.

The V call is TRBV28, the J call TRBJ2-7; 7 bases line up with TRBD2. The CDR3 covers 17 residues. Germline values: CDR1 MDHEN, CDR2 SYDVKM. The junction had 14 bases not matched to a gene; V was cut back by 6 bases and J by 0 bases. The CDR3 bases are TGTGCCAGCAGACGTCCAAGAGCGGGGACGGACTCCTACGAGCAGTACTTC. Protein sequence: CASRRPRAGTDSYEQYF.

J is TRBJ2-1 and V is TRBV6-5, with 8 bases fitting TRBD1. Trimming took 6 bases from V and 2 from J; bases not matched to a gene: 3. The CDR3 is 14 residues long. Germline CDR1 MNHEY, CDR2 SVGAGI. CDR3 loop: CASRPQGAYNEQFF. The CDR3 DNA reads as TGTGCCAGCAGGCCACAGGGGGCCTACAATGAGCAGTTCTTC.

This clone turned up a few times. Other DNA variants within this sample encode the same CDR3. The chain recombines TRBV5-1 with TRBJ2-1; a weak D match, TRBD2 (6 bases). V shed 1 base and J shed 1 base, with 9 bases lying between them. The CDR3 sequence is 15 residues long. The germline CDR1 and CDR2 sequences are SGHRS and YFSETQ. CDR3 amino acids: CASSLIAGSYNEQFF. CDR3 bases: TGCGCCAGCAGCTTGATTGCGGGGTCCTACAATGAGCAGTTCTTC.

This clone was observed a few times. The rearrangement uses TRBV6-1 and TRBJ2-3; TRBD1 might be the D (6 bases). Germline values: CDR1 MNHNS, CDR2 SASEGT. The CDR3 runs to 15 residues. V shed 2 bases and J shed 3 bases, with 12 bases lying between them. DNA for the CDR3: TGTGCCAGCAGTGAAAACAGGGTTTCAACAGATACGCAGTATTTT. Translating gives CASSENRVSTDTQYF.

The CDR3 DNA follows: TGTGCCATCAGTGATGAGGGGGCGGGAAACACTGAAGCTTTCTTT. Its protein is CAISDEGAGNTEAFF. The rearrangement links TRBV10-3 to TRBJ1-1, with TRBD1 matching over 7 bases. This CDR3 spans 15 amino acids. Germline CDR1 and CDR2: ENHRY and SYGVKD. V lost 3 bases to trimming and J lost 2 bases; unmatched junction nucleotides: 6.

The chain joins TRBV20-1 to TRBJ2-1, with D unclear. Germline assignment: CDR1 DFQATT and CDR2 SNEGSKA (reference sequence). Between the trimmed V and J ends, which lost 0 bases and 9 bases, there was a span of 6 bases. This CDR3 is 11 amino acids long. The CDR3 reads CSARDYGEQFF. Here the CDR3 DNA reads TGCAGTGCTAGAGATTATGGTGAGCAGTTCTTC.

This clone has only a few counts. V usage is TRBV7-2 and J usage is TRBJ1-5, with no clear D. The CDR3 runs 12 residues. Germline lookup yields CDR1 SGHTA and CDR2 FQGNSA. V was clipped by 4 bases and J by 5 bases, with 6 bases between them. DNA for the CDR3: TGTGCCAGCAGCTATCCAGATCAGCCCCAGCATTTT. This codes for CASSYPDQPQHF.

The genes are TRBV9 and TRBJ2-5; no clear D. V lost 1 base and J lost 5, with 15 bases in between. CDR3 length equals 15 residues. Germline loops: CDR1 SGDLS, CDR2 YYNGEE. The CDR3 sequence: CASSVFWGVGETQYF. The CDR3 DNA follows: TGTGCCAGCAGCGTATTCTGGGGTGTGGGGGAGACCCAGTACTTC.